One and the same sample provided the 18 T cell receptor beta chains below, sequenced in a study of OX40 agonist ivuxolimab in advanced cancers. TCRdb keeps only in-frame clones here, not all; method: immunoSEQ multiplex PCR. The table shows roughly 97,000 clones, with less than 90% occurring only once. The sequencing here drew on CD4+ or CD8+ T cells sorted from blood, taken in a trial of the OX40 agonist ivuxolimab. Receptor source: an adult with an advanced solid tumor such as melanoma, head and neck, liver or kidney cancer.

This clone was recorded at least ten times. The V and J genes are TRBV30 and TRBJ1-5, with 11 bases matching TRBD1. Germline V gene data show CDR1 as GTSNPN and CDR2 as SVGIG (reference sequence). The CDR3 spans 17 residues. V was clipped by 3 bases and J by 4 bases; unmatched bases: 11. CDR3 coding DNA: TGTGCCTGGAGCCACGGACAGGGGGCATCCCTAAATCAGCCCCAGCATTTT. Protein product: CAWSHGQGASLNQPQHF.

The chain has TRBV18 and TRBJ1-1; a weak D match, TRBD1 (6 bases). The CDR3 contains 16 residues. Germline V gives CDR1 KGHSH, CDR2 LQKENI. V lost 3 bases to trimming and J lost 6 bases, with 20 bases between them. The CDR3 reads CASSPSGASGAPEAFF. The CDR3 bases are TGTGCCAGCTCACCCTCCGGAGCCTCGGGGGCCCCTGAAGCTTTCTTT.

The rearrangement links TRBV7-8 to TRBJ1-3; a weak D match, TRBD1 (6 bases). Germline CDR1 reads SGHVS; CDR2 reads FQNEAQ. This CDR3 region has 16 residues. With 5 bases removed from V and 8 bases from J, the gap between germline ends came to 22 bases. CDR3 residues: CASSPREGGTAYTIYF. The CDR3 bases are TGTGCCAGCAGCCCCCGAGAAGGGGGAACGGCGTACACCATATATTTT.

This clone was picked up one time. The V and J genes are TRBV6-4 and TRBJ1-2, with a weak D call TRBD1 (5 bases). V was cut by 4 bases and J by 5 bases, with 11 bases left in between. CDR3 length: 13 amino acids. CDR1 MRHNA and CDR2 SNTAGT come from the germline V gene. DNA for the CDR3: TGTGCCAGCAGTGTAGCCCAGGGTTATGGCTACACCTTC. It encodes CASSVAQGYGYTF.

V usage is TRBV5-6 and J usage is TRBJ1-2, with no clear D. The CDR3 spans 14 residues. The germline V gene has CDR1 SGHDT and CDR2 YYEEEE. Trimming took 0 bases from V and 5 from J, leaving 11 bases between them. The DNA for the CDR3 is TGTGCCAGCAGCTTGGGGACCTTGATTTATGGCTACACCTTC. It translates to CASSLGTLIYGYTF. The variable domain in full, with the rest retrieved from reference TRBV5-6 and TRBJ1-2, is DAGVTQSPTHLIKTRGQQVTLRCSPKSGHDTVSWYQQALGQGPQFIFQYYEEEERQRGNFPDRFSGHQFPNYSSELNVNALLLGDSALYLCASSLGTLIYGYTFGSGTRLTVV.

The chain has TRBV18 and TRBJ2-3; TRBD1 aligns across 10 bases. The CDR3 sequence is 14 residues long. Germline trimming cut 4 bases from V and 5 bases from J; bases unmatched to any gene: 3. Germline V gene data show CDR1 as KGHSH and CDR2 as LQKENI. CDR3 sequence (DNA): TGTGCCAGCTCACGGACAGGGGGAATAGATACGCAGTATTTT. It is translated as CASSRTGGIDTQYF.

The chain carries TRBV5-6 and TRBJ1-4; 10 bases agree with TRBD1. V dropped 6 bases and J dropped 8; count of bases not matched to a gene: 1. CDR3 length: 12 residues. Germline V gives CDR1 SGHDT, CDR2 YYEEEE. The CDR3 loop is CASKGQGEKLFF. The CDR3, as DNA: TGTGCCAGCAAGGGACAGGGGGAAAAACTGTTTTTT. Together with reference TRBV5-6 and TRBJ1-4, the CDR3 gives the full variable domain: DAGVTQSPTHLIKTRGQQVTLRCSPKSGHDTVSWYQQALGQGPQFIFQYYEEEERQRGNFPDRFSGHQFPNYSSELNVNALLLGDSALYLCASKGQGEKLFFGSGTQLSVL.

This clone was found once. The rearrangement links TRBV4-2 to TRBJ2-3; 11 bases align to TRBD2. With V trimmed by 0 bases and J by 7 bases, 3 bases remained unmatched. Germline V lookup: CDR1 LGHNA, CDR2 YNFKEQ. This CDR3 contains 15 residues. CDR3 nucleotides: TGTGCCAGCAGCCAAGACATAGCGGGGGGGAATACGCAGTATTTT. Its protein is CASSQDIAGGNTQYF.

The V gene is TRBV30, the J gene TRBJ1-4; 12 bases match TRBD1. The germline CDR1 and CDR2 sequences are GTSNPN and SVGIG (reference sequence). The ends lost 4 bases at V and 3 bases at J; junction bases unmatched: 6. The CDR3 runs 16 residues. For the CDR3, the DNA is TGTGCCTGGAAGGGACAGGGGGCGCATTCTAATGAAAAACTGTTTTTT. It specifies CAWKGQGAHSNEKLFF. Full variable domain (missing parts from reference TRBV30 and TRBJ1-4): SQTIHQWPATLVQPVGSPLSLECTVEGTSNPNLYWYRQAAGRGLQLLFYSVGIGQISSEVPQNLSASRPQDRQFILSSKKLLLSDSGFYLCAWKGQGAHSNEKLFFGSGTQLSVL.

The V and J genes are TRBV30 and TRBJ1-2; a weak D match, TRBD1 (5 bases). This CDR3 region has 14 residues. CDR1 and CDR2 (germline): GTSNPN, SVGIG (reference sequence). V shed 8 bases and J shed 4 bases, with 20 bases lying between them. Written as DNA, the CDR3 is TGTGCCGCCCGTTATCCGGGGCGGACCTATGGCTACACCTTC. It translates to CAARYPGRTYGYTF.

V usage is TRBV6-5 and J usage is TRBJ1-1, with 8 bases matching TRBD1. V gave up 4 bases and J gave up 1 base; unmatched junction bases: 8. The CDR3 sequence is 16 residues long. The germline CDR1 and CDR2 sequences are MNHEY and SVGAGI. The CDR3 DNA reads TGTGCCAGCAGTTTGGGGACAGGATCCAAGAACACTGAAGCTTTCTTT. Translation gives CASSLGTGSKNTEAFF.

This sequence joins TRBV30 and TRBJ2-7; TRBD1 matches at 9 bases. J was trimmed by 5 bases and V by 6 bases; bases with no gene match: 11. Per germline, CDR1 GTSNPN and CDR2 SVGIG (reference sequence). The CDR3 contains 14 residues. This CDR3 is CACYWTGEGHEQYF. As DNA, the CDR3 is TGTGCCTGTTACTGGACAGGGGAAGGGCACGAGCAGTACTTC.

This clone was observed once. This chain connects TRBV5-4 to TRBJ2-7; 7 positions match TRBD1. Germline values: CDR1 SGHNT, CDR2 YYREEE (reference sequence). The CDR3 covers 14 residues. V shed 4 bases, J shed 3 bases, and the junction held 7 bases outside the gene matches. This chain's CDR3 is CASSEGTVGYEQYF. The CDR3 DNA reads TGTGCCAGCAGCGAAGGGACAGTCGGCTACGAGCAGTACTTC.

The chain recombines TRBV18 with TRBJ1-1, with TRBD1 identical over 7 bases. The germline gives CDR1 KGHSH, CDR2 LQKENI. V was pared by 3 bases and J by 1 base, with 8 bases of the junction left unmatched. This CDR3 comprises 16 residues. CDR3: CASSPSPGTANTEAFF. The CDR3 DNA sequence: TGTGCCAGCTCACCCAGCCCCGGGACAGCGAACACTGAAGCTTTCTTT.

The rearrangement uses TRBV7-9 and TRBJ1-1; TRBD1 is a possible D gene (6 bases). Between the trimmed V and J ends, which lost 1 base and 7 bases, there was a span of 10 bases. Germline CDR1 reads SEHNR; CDR2 reads FQNEAQ (reference sequence). The CDR3 spans 13 residues. The chain's CDR3 is CASSLVGQFEAFF. In DNA, the CDR3 is TGTGCCAGCAGCTTAGTAGGACAGTTTGAAGCTTTCTTT.

The rearrangement links TRBV5-1 to TRBJ2-5; D may correspond to TRBD1 or TRBD2 (6 bases each). Germline CDR1 reads SGHRS; CDR2 reads YFSETQ. The CDR3 length is 13 residues. Trimming cost V 7 bases and J 0 bases, with 10 bases left between them. CDR3 DNA sequence: TGCGCCAGCTGGAGGGACAACCAAGAGACCCAGTACTTC. This translates into CASWRDNQETQYF. The full variable domain, rest sourced from reference TRBV5-1 and TRBJ2-5, is KAGVTQTPRYLIKTRGQQVTLSCSPISGHRSVSWYQQTPGQGLQFLFEYFSETQRNKGNFPGRFSGRQFSNSRSEMNVSTLELGDSALYLCASWRDNQETQYFGPGTRLLVL.

This clone appeared a few times. The chain is built from TRBV19 and TRBJ1-5, with TRBD1 as a possible D gene (6 bases). The CDR3 is 14 residues long. Germline CDR1 reads LNHDA; CDR2 reads SQIVND (reference sequence). The germline V and J ends were trimmed by 5 bases and 4 bases, with 12 bases remaining between them. CDR3 nucleotides: TGTGCCAGTAGTGCTGGACAGAGTAATCAGCCCCAGCATTTT. Translating gives CASSAGQSNQPQHF.

In regard to this clone: This sample includes further DNA sequences coding for the same CDR3. The chain is built from TRBV9 and TRBJ2-7; D unresolved. The CDR3 covers 14 residues. The germline V and J ends were trimmed by 0 bases and 2 bases, with 9 bases remaining between them. CDR1 and CDR2 (germline): SGDLS, YYNGEE. The CDR3 spells CASSVDAGTYEQYF. CDR3 sequence (DNA): TGTGCCAGCAGCGTAGACGCAGGAACCTACGAGCAGTACTTC.